These 17 T cell receptor beta chains were sequenced from one sample in a study of T cell repertoires in cytomegalovirus infection. TCRdb re-derived calls from the reads in MiXCR, one entry per CDR3 protein. Counted here are around 430,000 distinct CDR3 sequences, approximately 46% occurring once; the ten biggest clones make up 43%. Antigen specificity for these receptors is unknown. Sample: cultured PBMCs, taken from culture after CMV antigen stimulation. These receptors came from a human donor in good health (CMV status not recorded). Some clones in this sample may be carry-over from other donors' samples.

This clonotype was seen a handful of times. The chain carries TRBV7-9 and TRBJ2-7; TRBD2 matches 7 bases. There are 15 residues in the CDR3. The V and J ends lost 5 bases and 3 bases, in that order; junction bases with no gene match: 10. In germline, CDR1 is SEHNR, CDR2 FQNEAQ (reference sequence). CDR3 loop: CASSNKTTSFYEQYF. CDR3 nucleotide sequence: TGTGCCAGCAGCAATAAGACGACTAGCTTCTACGAGCAGTACTTC.

The chain has TRBV2 and TRBJ2-7, with 7 nucleotides matching TRBD1. The V and J ends lost 7 bases and 4 bases, in that order; junction bases with no gene match: 7. There are 13 residues in the CDR3. CDR1 is SNHLY and CDR2 is FYNNEI in the germline V gene. The CDR3 loop reads CASTGQVTYEQYF. The CDR3 nucleotides read TGTGCCAGCACCGGACAGGTTACTTACGAGCAGTACTTC.

Comment on this clonotype: A single base separates this from a much larger clone, so it may be a read error. The CDR3 loop is CACRVSGGARETQYF. The CDR3 DNA reads TGTGCCTGCAGGGTTAGCGGGGGGGCCCGAGAGACCCAGTACTTC. The chain recombines TRBV7-2 with TRBJ2-5, with 11 bases that match TRBD2. This CDR3 region has 15 residues. Germline V lookup: CDR1 SGHTA, CDR2 FQGNSA.

The chain carries TRBV6-6 and TRBJ1-1; D is possibly TRBD1 (5 bases). This CDR3 is built from 15 residues. The germline V and J ends were trimmed by 2 bases and 5 bases, with 15 bases remaining between them. Per germline, CDR1 MNHNY and CDR2 SVGAGI (reference sequence). The CDR3 sequence is CASSYPEAGSTEAFF. Written as DNA, the CDR3 is TGTGCCAGCAGTTACCCCGAGGCAGGGTCGACTGAAGCTTTCTTT.

The chain couples TRBV6-6 to TRBJ2-5; TRBD2 might be the D (7 bases). This CDR3 spans 13 amino acids. Germline CDR1 is MNHNY and CDR2 is SVGAGI (reference sequence). V lost 5 bases and J 5 bases, leaving 12 bases between the germline ends. CDR3 coding DNA: TGTGCCAGCAGTGCGCGGGGGCTGGAGACCCAGTACTTC. Translated, it gives CASSARGLETQYF.

A single count supports this clonotype. V is TRBV20-1 and J is TRBJ2-5; 7 bases line up with TRBD1. Germline-derived CDR1 and CDR2 are DFQATT and SNEGSKA (reference sequence). V trimming: 6 bases; J trimming: 6 bases; junction bases outside the gene matches: 13. CDR3 size: 14 residues. CDR3: CSADPRQGRKTQYF. In DNA form, the CDR3 reads TGCAGTGCAGATCCTCGACAGGGTCGTAAGACCCAGTACTTC.

This chain connects TRBV28 to TRBJ1-5; D might be TRBD1 (6 bases). V shed 4 bases and J shed 6 bases, with 16 bases lying between them. The CDR3 has 15 amino acids. Germline V gene data show CDR1 as MDHEN and CDR2 as SYDVKM. CDR3 DNA: TGTGCCAGCAGTTCCCCCCCGCGGGGGGCTCAGCCCCAGCATTTT. It encodes CASSSPPRGAQPQHF.

The rearrangement links TRBV19 to TRBJ1-1; 9 positions agree with TRBD1. The CDR3 contains 12 residues. Germline values: CDR1 LNHDA, CDR2 SQIVND (reference sequence). Trimming at V came to 3 bases and at J to 11 bases, leaving 4 bases not matched to a gene. The DNA for the CDR3 is TGTGCCAGTAGTATTGACAGGGGGGTGGCTTTCTTT. This codes for CASSIDRGVAFF.

This sequence joins TRBV7-2 and TRBJ2-1; D might be TRBD1 (6 bases). CDR1 and CDR2 (germline): SGHTA, FQGNSA. This CDR3 is built from 12 residues. V shed 5 bases and J shed 10 bases, with 12 bases lying between them. CDR3 DNA: TGTGCCAGCAGCCCTTCCGGGACAGAGCAGTTCTTC. Residues: CASSPSGTEQFF.

The chain has TRBV4-1 and TRBJ1-1, with D tentatively TRBD1 (5 bases). Germline loops: CDR1 MGHRA, CDR2 YSYEKL. The germline V and J ends were trimmed by 9 bases and 1 base, with 18 bases remaining between them. The CDR3 is 15 residues long. CDR3 bases: TGCGCCAGTTCCGGGACCCCTCATGGGAACACTGAAGCTTTCTTT. Translation gives CASSGTPHGNTEAFF.

The chain has TRBV12-3 or TRBV12-4 and TRBJ2-2, with 8 bases identical to TRBD1. The CDR3 spans 15 residues. With 0 bases clipped from V and 9 bases from J, the junction kept 6 bases outside the gene matches. Here the CDR3 DNA reads TGTGCCAGCAGTTTAGCCAGGGGGCGCTTCAGGGAGCTGTTTTTT. Amino acids: CASSLARGRFRELFF.

CDR3: CSAVRDFSTDTQYF. The CDR3 nucleotides read TGCAGTGCTGTCCGGGACTTCAGCACAGATACGCAGTATTTT. The chain carries TRBV20-1 and TRBJ2-3; D is possibly TRBD2 (6 bases). This CDR3 has 14 residues. The germline gives CDR1 DFQATT, CDR2 SNEGSKA (reference sequence). V shed 5 bases and J shed 0 bases, with 12 bases lying between them.

This clonotype was seen more than once but under ten times. The chain employs TRBV6-5 and TRBJ2-3, with a possible D match to TRBD2 (6 bases). The CDR3 has 16 residues. The V end lost 5 bases, the J end lost 3 bases, and 18 bases lay between the germline ends. Looked up from germline, CDR1 is MNHEY and CDR2 is SVGAGI. This CDR3 reads CASSALASVNTDTQYF. DNA for the CDR3: TGTGCCAGCAGTGCCTTGGCTAGCGTGAATACAGATACGCAGTATTTT.

This clonotype was recorded only once. The chain uses TRBV7-2 and TRBJ2-1, with unresolved D. The CDR3 length is 12 residues. CDR1 is SGHTA, CDR2 FQGNSA, per germline. Trimming removed 1 base from V and 10 bases from J, with 8 bases in between. Here the CDR3 DNA reads TGTGCCAGCAGCTTAGGGGTGGTGGAGCAGTTCTTC. The encoded protein is CASSLGVVEQFF.

The chain recombines TRBV19 with TRBJ2-7, with 9 bases lining up with TRBD1. With 5 bases clipped from V and 4 bases from J, the junction kept 6 bases outside the gene matches. The CDR3 totals 14 residues. CDR1 is LNHDA, CDR2 SQIVND, per germline (reference sequence). CDR3: CASSPTGQGYEQYF. In nucleotides, the CDR3 is TGTGCCAGTAGTCCAACGGGACAGGGTTACGAGCAGTACTTC.

The genes are TRBV6-5 and TRBJ2-7; possibly TRBD2 for D (6 bases). The CDR3 sequence is 15 residues long. Looked up from germline, CDR1 is MNHEY and CDR2 is SVGAGI. Trimming removed 0 bases from V and 3 bases from J, with 12 bases in between. This chain's CDR3 is CASSYSGTLHYEQYF. Here the CDR3 DNA reads TGTGCCAGCAGTTACTCGGGGACTCTCCACTACGAGCAGTACTTC.

V usage is TRBV5-4 and J usage is TRBJ1-4; TRBD1 might be the D (6 bases). This CDR3 has 15 amino acids. Between the trimmed V and J ends, which lost 2 bases and 8 bases, there was a span of 16 bases. Looked up from germline, CDR1 is SGHNT and CDR2 is YYREEE (reference sequence). CDR3 sequence reads: CASSLSGAPREKLFF. The DNA for the CDR3 is TGTGCCAGCAGCTTATCAGGGGCCCCGCGGGAAAAACTGTTTTTT.